Listed here are 6 T cell receptor beta chains from one sample, sequenced in a study of shared clonotypes between healthy human individuals. The method was immunoSEQ multiplex PCR; TCRdb's version includes in-frame clones alone and lacks a portion of them. Here the sample spans a few million clones, roughly 90% being singletons. The specimen sequenced was naive CD4+ T cells from PBMCs. As to subset: CD45RA+ positively selected. These TCRs come from a young man in good health. Some clones in this sample may be carry-over from other donors' samples.

V and J are TRBV5-1 and TRBJ2-5, with 8 nucleotides matching TRBD2. V lost 2 bases, J lost 3 bases, and 3 bases stayed unmatched. Germline V lookup: CDR1 SGHRS, CDR2 YFSETQ. The CDR3 extends over 14 amino acids. This chain's CDR3 is CASSFGLAKETQYF. For the CDR3, the DNA is TGCGCCAGCAGCTTCGGACTAGCAAAAGAGACCCAGTACTTC.

The chain combines TRBV7-3 with TRBJ1-1; no clear D gene. Germline V gene sequence: CDR1 SGHTA, CDR2 FQGTGA. Trimming took 4 bases from V and 6 from J, leaving 15 bases between them. CDR3 length equals 14 residues. CDR3 loop: CASSSGIPGAEAFF. The CDR3 DNA sequence: TGTGCCAGCAGCTCGGGGATACCGGGAGCTGAAGCTTTCTTT.

The chain recombines TRBV7-2 with TRBJ1-1; TRBD1 might be the D (6 bases). Trimming pared 1 base from V and 5 bases from J, leaving 11 bases between. CDR1 and CDR2 from the germline V gene are SGHTA and FQGNSA. This CDR3 has 14 amino acids. Here the CDR3 reads CASSLGGRITEAFF. Here the CDR3 DNA reads TGTGCCAGCAGCTTAGGGGGGCGCATAACTGAAGCTTTCTTT.

This chain joins TRBV7-9 and TRBJ1-5, with TRBD1 matching 9 bases. This CDR3 has 17 residues. V trimming: 0 bases; J trimming: 11 bases; junction bases outside the gene matches: 14. CDR1 is SEHNR, CDR2 FQNEAQ, per germline (reference sequence). The CDR3: CASSLAKSGTGTMAQHF. CDR3 nucleotides: TGTGCCAGCAGCTTAGCCAAGTCCGGGACAGGGACGATGGCCCAGCATTTT.

The chain has TRBV11-2 and TRBJ2-1; weak D call: TRBD1 (6 bases). The CDR3 covers 16 residues. Germline V CDR1 and CDR2: SGHAT, FQNNGV. Trimming removed 6 bases at V and 0 bases at J, with 15 bases between. The DNA of the CDR3 is TGTGCCAGCAGGCATACAGGGTCCCTCTCCTACAATGAGCAGTTCTTC. It codes for CASRHTGSLSYNEQFF.

The CDR3 spells CASSSQGLGWGTEAFF. As DNA, the CDR3 is TGCGCCAGCAGCTCACAGGGGCTGGGCTGGGGGACTGAAGCTTTCTTT. V gene TRBV5-1 combines with J gene TRBJ1-1, with 7 positions matching TRBD1. Germline V gives CDR1 SGHRS, CDR2 YFSETQ. The CDR3 is 16 residues long. The ends lost 3 bases at V and 5 bases at J; junction bases unmatched: 13.